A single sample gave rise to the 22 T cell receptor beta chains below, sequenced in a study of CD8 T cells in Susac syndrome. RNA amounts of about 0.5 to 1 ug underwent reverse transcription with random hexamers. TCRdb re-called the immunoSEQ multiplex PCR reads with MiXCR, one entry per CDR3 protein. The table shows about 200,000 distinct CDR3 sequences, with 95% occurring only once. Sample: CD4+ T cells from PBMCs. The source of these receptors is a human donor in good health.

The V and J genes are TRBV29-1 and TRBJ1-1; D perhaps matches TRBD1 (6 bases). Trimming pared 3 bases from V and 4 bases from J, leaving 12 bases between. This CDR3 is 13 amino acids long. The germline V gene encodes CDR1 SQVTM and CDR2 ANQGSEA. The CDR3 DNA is TGCAGCGTTGAGAGGGGGGGAAGCACTGAAGCTTTCTTT. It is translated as CSVERGGSTEAFF.

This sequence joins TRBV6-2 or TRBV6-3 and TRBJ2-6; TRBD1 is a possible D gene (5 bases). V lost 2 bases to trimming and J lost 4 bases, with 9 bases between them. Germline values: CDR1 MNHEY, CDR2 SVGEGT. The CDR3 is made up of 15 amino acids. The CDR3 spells CASSYPRQGANVLTF. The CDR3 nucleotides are TGTGCCAGCAGTTACCCAAGACAGGGGGCCAACGTCCTGACTTTC.

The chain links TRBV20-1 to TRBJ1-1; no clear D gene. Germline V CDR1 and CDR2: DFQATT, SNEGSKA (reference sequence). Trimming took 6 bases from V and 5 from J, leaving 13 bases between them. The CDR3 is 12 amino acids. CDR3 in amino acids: CSADQSTTEAFF. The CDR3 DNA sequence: TGCAGTGCCGACCAATCAACAACTGAAGCTTTCTTT.

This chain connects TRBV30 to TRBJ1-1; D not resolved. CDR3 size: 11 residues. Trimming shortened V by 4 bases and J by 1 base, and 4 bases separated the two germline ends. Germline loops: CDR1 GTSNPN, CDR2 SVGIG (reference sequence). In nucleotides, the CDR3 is TGTGCCTGGATTCGGAACACTGAAGCTTTCTTT. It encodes CAWIRNTEAFF.

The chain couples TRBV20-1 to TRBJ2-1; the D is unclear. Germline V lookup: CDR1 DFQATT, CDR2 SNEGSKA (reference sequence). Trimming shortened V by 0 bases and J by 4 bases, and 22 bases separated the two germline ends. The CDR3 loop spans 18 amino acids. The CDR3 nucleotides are TGCAGTGCTAGAGATCGAAGGACGCAGACGTATAGTTACAATGAGCAGTTCTTC. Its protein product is CSARDRRTQTYSYNEQFF.

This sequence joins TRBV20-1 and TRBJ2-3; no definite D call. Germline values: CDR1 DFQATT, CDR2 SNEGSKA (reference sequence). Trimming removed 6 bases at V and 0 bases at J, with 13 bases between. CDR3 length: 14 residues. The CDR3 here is CSAPPLASTDTQYF. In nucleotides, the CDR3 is TGCAGTGCACCCCCGTTGGCTAGCACAGATACGCAGTATTTT.

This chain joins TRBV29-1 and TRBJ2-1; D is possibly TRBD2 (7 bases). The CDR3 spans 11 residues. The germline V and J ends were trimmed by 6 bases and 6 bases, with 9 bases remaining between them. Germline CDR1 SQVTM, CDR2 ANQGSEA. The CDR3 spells CSVGGGNEQFF. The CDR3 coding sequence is TGCAGCGTAGGGGGGGGCAATGAGCAGTTCTTC.

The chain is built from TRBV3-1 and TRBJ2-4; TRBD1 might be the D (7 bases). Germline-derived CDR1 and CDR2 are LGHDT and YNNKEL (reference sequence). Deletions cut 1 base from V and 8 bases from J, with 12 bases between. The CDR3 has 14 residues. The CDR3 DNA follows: TGTGCCAGCAGCCAAGGGCAGGGGGGTTACATTCAGTACTTC. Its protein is CASSQGQGGYIQYF.

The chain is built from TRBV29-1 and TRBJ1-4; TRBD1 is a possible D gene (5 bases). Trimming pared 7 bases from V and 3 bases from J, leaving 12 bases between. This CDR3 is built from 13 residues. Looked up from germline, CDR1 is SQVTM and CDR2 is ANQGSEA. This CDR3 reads CSATTVANEKLFF. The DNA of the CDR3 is TGCAGCGCGACGACAGTAGCTAATGAAAAACTGTTTTTT.

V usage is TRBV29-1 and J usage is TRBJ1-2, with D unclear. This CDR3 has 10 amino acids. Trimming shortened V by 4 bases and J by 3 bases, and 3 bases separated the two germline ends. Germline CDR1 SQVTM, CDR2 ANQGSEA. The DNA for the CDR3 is TGCAGCGTTGTTCACTATGGCTACACCTTC. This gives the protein CSVVHYGYTF.

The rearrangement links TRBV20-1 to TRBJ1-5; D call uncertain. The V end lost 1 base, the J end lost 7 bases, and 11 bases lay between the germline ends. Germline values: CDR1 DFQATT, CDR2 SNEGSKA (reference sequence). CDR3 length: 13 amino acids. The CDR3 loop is CSARVKGWQPQHF. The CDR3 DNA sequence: TGCAGTGCTAGAGTGAAGGGATGGCAGCCCCAGCATTTT.

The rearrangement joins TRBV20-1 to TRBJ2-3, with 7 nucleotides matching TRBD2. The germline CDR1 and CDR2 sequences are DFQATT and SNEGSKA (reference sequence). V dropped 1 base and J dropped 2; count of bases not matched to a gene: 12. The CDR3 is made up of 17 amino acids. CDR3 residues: CSARAASGAGTTDTQYF. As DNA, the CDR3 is TGCAGTGCTAGAGCGGCTAGCGGAGCGGGAACCACAGATACGCAGTATTTT.

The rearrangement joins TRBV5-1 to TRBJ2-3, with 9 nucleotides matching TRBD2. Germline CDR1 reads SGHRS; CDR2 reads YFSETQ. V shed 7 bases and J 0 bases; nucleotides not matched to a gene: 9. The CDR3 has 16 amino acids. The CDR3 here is CASVAGGPSSTDTQYF. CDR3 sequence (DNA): TGCGCCAGCGTTGCGGGGGGGCCCTCTAGCACAGATACGCAGTATTTT. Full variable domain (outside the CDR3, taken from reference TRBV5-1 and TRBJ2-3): KAGVTQTPRYLIKTRGQQVTLSCSPISGHRSVSWYQQTPGQGLQFLFEYFSETQRNKGNFPGRFSGRQFSNSRSEMNVSTLELGDSALYLCASVAGGPSSTDTQYFGPGTRLTVL.

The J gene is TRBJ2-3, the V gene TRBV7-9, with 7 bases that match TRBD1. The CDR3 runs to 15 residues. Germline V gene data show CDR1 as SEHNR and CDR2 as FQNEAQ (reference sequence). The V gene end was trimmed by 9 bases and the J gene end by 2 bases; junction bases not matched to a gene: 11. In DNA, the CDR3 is TGTGCCAGTCTAACAGGGGTCGGGGCCACAGATACGCAGTATTTT. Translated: CASLTGVGATDTQYF. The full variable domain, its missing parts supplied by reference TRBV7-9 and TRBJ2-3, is DTGVSQNPRHKITKRGQNVTFRCDPISEHNRLYWYRQTLGQGPEFLTYFQNEAQLEKSRLLSDRFSAERPKGSFSTLEIQRTEQGDSAMYLCASLTGVGATDTQYFGPGTRLTVL.

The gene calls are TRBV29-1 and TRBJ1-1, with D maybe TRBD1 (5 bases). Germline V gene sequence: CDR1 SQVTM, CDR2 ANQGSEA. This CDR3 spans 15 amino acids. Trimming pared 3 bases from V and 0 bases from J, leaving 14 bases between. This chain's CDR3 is CSVEGGATMNTEAFF. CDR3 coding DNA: TGCAGCGTTGAGGGAGGGGCTACCATGAACACTGAAGCTTTCTTT.

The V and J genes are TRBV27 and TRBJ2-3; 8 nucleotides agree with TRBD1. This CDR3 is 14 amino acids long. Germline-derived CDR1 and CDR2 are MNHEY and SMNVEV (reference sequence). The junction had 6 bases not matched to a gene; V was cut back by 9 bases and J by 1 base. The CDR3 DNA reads TGTGCCAGTAGTCCGGGACAGGGCACAGATACGCAGTATTTT. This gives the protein CASSPGQGTDTQYF.

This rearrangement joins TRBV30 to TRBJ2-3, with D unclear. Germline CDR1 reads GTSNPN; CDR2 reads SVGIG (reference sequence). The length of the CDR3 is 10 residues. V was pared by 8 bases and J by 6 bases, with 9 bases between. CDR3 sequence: CAASEDTQYF. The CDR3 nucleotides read TGTGCCGCCTCGGAGGATACGCAGTATTTT.

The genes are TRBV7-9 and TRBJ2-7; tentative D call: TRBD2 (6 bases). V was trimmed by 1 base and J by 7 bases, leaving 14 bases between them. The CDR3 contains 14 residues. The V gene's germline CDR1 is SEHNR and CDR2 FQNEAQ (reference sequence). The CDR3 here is CASSLGGDSWEQYF. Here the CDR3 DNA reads TGTGCCAGCAGCTTAGGGGGGGACTCTTGGGAGCAGTACTTC.

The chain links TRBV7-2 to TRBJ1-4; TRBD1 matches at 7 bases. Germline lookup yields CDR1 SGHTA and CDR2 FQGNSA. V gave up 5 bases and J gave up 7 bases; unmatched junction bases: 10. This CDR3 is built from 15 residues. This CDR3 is CASSDTHRGSEKLFF. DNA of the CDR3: TGTGCCAGCAGCGATACCCACAGGGGTAGTGAAAAACTGTTTTTT.

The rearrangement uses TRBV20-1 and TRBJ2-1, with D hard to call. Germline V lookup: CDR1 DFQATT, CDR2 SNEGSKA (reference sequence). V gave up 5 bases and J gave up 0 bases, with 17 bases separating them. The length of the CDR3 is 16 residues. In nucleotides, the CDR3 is TGCAGTGCTGAGAGGCCTGACGGTAGCTCCTACAATGAGCAGTTCTTC. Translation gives CSAERPDGSSYNEQFF.

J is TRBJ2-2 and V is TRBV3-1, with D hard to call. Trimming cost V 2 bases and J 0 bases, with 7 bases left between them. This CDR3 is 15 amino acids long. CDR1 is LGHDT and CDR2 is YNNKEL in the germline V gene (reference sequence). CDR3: CASSQHRSNTGELFF. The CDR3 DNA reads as TGTGCCAGCAGCCAACATAGGTCGAACACCGGGGAGCTGTTTTTT.

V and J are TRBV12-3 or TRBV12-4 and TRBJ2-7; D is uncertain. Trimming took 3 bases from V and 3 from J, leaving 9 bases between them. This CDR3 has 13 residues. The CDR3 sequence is CASSFGLYYEQYF. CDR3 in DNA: TGTGCCAGCAGTTTCGGGCTGTACTACGAGCAGTACTTC.